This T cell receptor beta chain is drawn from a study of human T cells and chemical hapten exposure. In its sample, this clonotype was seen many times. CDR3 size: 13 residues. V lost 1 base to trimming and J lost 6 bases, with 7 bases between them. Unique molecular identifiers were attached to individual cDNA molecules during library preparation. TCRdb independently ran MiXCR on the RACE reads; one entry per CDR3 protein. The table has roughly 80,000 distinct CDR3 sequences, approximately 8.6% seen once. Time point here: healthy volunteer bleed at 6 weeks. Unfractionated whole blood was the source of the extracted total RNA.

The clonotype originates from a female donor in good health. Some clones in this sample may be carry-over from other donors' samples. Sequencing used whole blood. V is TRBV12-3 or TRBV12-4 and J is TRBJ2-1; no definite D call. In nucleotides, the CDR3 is TGTGCCAGCAGTTTAGAAAAAGGCAATGAGCAGTTCTTC. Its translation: CASSLEKGNEQFF.